The T cell receptor beta chain under discussion was sequenced for a study of tumor and adjacent non-tumor tissue in lung cancer. The wider study: There were around eleven adenocarcinoma, a couple of squamous cell carcinoma and 1 small cell lung cancer cases. Patients were aged 31 to 76, 10 men and about 5 women, stage I to III.

General study results and limits: Patients with more diverse tumor TCRs had worse survival.

No cell sorting was done before RNA was extracted from the tissue. More than 3 cm separated this lung sample from the edge of the tumor. Chemotherapy-naive patients with new lung cancer underwent thoracic surgery in China, August–November 2014. In regard to this clonotype: The target antigen is unknown.

Germline CDR1 and CDR2: SEHNR and FQNEAQ (reference sequence). This CDR3 region has 15 residues. Trimming cost V 2 bases and J 6 bases; bases outside gene matches: 5. Three rounds of nested PCR, following a modified ARM-PCR protocol, produced the TCRbeta library. TCRdb reanalysed the multiplex PCR reads using MiXCR and keeps one entry per CDR3 protein. This table has some 66,000 distinct CDR3 sequences, about 56% appearing once. The chain is built from TRBV7-9 and TRBJ2-3; 10 bases line up with TRBD2. Sequencing used distant non-tumor lung tissue. The TCR was taken from a man aged 70-80 years with non-small cell lung cancer. The CDR3 nucleotides are TGTGCCAGCAGCTTACTAGCGGGAGATACGGATACGCAGTATTTT. This sequence encodes CASSLLAGDTDTQYF.